This TCR beta chain originates from a study of cytomegalovirus exposure and HLA in healthy donors. The CDR3 is made up of 15 amino acids. Germline CDR1 SGDLS, CDR2 YYNGEE. V was pared by 5 bases and J by 6 bases, with 18 bases between. Primers: 60 Vbeta forward and 13 Jbeta reverse. Clones were sequenced by immunoSEQ multiplex PCR, and TCRdb holds only the in-frame ones, with some missing. The sample lists 65,000 to 75,000 clones, 74% occurring once. Each donor's status was that of a healthy bone marrow donor. Donors had nominal health at sampling but likely had unrecorded immune exposures. Points from the study as a whole: In a later analysis, DRB1 alleles had the most associated TCRs; HLA-C alleles the fewest.

For this clone: The antigen is unknown.

This receptor was taken from a woman aged 60-70 years in good health and CMV-seropositive. The source material was PBMCs. The J gene is TRBJ1-5, the V gene TRBV9, with D tentatively TRBD1 (5 bases). The CDR3 bases are TGTGCCAGCAGTTGGGGGGAAGGGGTCAGTCAGCCCCAGCATTTT. Translated, it gives CASSWGEGVSQPQHF. The full variable domain, in which reference TRBV9 and TRBJ1-5 provide the parts outside the CDR3, is DSGVTQTPKHLITATGQRVTLRCSPRSGDLSVYWYQQSLDQGLQFLIQYYNGEERAKGNILERFSAQQFPDLHSELNLSSLELGDSALYFCASSWGEGVSQPQHFGDGTRLSIL.